Sequencing of this T cell receptor beta chain was carried out in a study of radiation and T cells in renal cell carcinoma. Generated by immunoSEQ multiplex PCR, the TCRdb table keeps only in-frame clones and is missing some. The sample carries about 15,000 clones, roughly 54% recorded once. CDR3 length equals 13 residues. Per the germline V gene, CDR1 is MNHEY and CDR2 is SMNVEV (reference sequence). V lost 6 bases, J lost 6 bases, and 14 bases lay in between. Treatment of the sample: treatment-naive control, cytoreductive nephrectomy. Control tumor donors were a handful of females and ten to twelve males, median age approximately 60 years.

V is TRBV27 and J is TRBJ1-1; TRBD1 might be the D (6 bases). The source was tumor tissue, collected from a patient whose treatment was nephrectomy without radiotherapy. This TCR was recovered from a man in his forties or fifties with renal cell carcinoma. The CDR3 region is CASRTDRYPEAFF. In DNA form, the CDR3 reads TGTGCCAGCAGGACAGACAGGTACCCTGAAGCTTTCTTT.